This T cell receptor beta chain was captured in a study of identical twins. Study-wide points: Insertions ran lower in abundant cord blood beta clonotypes, though not in memory repertoires.

The table lists this clonotype with many counts. Its antigen is still unknown. Each cDNA held unique molecular identifiers, and template switching gave it a universal primer site. TCRdb ran MiXCR on the 5' RACE reads and lists one entry per CDR3 protein. The table includes over 200,000 distinct CDR3 sequences, roughly a tenth detected once. Trimming took 4 bases from V and 0 from J, leaving 11 bases between them. The CDR3 has 15 amino acids. Per germline, CDR1 MNHEY and CDR2 SVGAGI. This clonotype was obtained from a man over 45 in good health. The sequenced sample was memory T cells sorted from blood. The V and J genes are TRBV6-5 and TRBJ2-3; possibly TRBD1 for D (6 bases). The CDR3 bases are TGTGCCAGCAGTTTTGTGGGGGCTAGCACAGATACGCAGTATTTT. Protein product: CASSFVGASTDTQYF.